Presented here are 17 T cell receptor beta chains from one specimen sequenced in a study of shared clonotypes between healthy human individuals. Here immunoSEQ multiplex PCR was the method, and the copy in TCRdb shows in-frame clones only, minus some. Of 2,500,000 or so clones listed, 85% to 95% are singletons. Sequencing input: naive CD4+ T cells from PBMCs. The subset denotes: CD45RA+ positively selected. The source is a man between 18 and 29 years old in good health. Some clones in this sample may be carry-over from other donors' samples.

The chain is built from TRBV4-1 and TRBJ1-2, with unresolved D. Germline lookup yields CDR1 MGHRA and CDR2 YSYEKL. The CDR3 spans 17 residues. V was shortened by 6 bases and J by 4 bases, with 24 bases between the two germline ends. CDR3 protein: CASSPAPPPVDFYGYTF. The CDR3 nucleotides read TGCGCCAGCAGTCCCGCCCCACCACCGGTGGATTTCTATGGCTACACCTTC.

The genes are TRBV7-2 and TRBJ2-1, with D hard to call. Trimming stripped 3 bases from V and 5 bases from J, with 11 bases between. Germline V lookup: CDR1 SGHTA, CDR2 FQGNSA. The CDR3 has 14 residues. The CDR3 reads CASSFRTRNNEQFF. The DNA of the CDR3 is TGTGCCAGCAGCTTCCGGACCCGAAACAATGAGCAGTTCTTC.

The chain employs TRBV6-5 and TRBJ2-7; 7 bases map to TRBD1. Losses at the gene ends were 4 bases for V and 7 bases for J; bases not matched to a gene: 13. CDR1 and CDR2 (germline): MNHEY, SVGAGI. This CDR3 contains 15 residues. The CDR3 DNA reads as TGTGCCAGCAGTTTCACCCCGACAGGGACGGGTGAGCAGTACTTC. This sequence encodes CASSFTPTGTGEQYF.

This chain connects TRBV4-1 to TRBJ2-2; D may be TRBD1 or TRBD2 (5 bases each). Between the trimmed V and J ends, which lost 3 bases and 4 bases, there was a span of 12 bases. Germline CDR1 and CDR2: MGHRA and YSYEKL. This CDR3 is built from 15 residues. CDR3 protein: CASSHPVGTTGELFF. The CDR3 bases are TGCGCCAGCAGCCACCCTGTAGGGACCACCGGGGAGCTGTTTTTT.

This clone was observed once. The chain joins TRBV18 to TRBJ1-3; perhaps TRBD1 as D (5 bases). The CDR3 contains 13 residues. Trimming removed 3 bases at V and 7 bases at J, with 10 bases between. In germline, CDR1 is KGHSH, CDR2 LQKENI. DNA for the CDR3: TGTGCCAGCTCACCCCTAGAGGGGAACACCATATATTTT. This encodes CASSPLEGNTIYF.

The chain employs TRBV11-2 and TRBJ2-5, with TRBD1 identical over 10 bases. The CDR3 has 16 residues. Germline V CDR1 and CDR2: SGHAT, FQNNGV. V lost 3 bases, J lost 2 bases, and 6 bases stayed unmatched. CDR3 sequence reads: CASSFGGTGVQETQYF. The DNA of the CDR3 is TGTGCCAGCAGCTTCGGGGGGACAGGGGTACAAGAGACCCAGTACTTC. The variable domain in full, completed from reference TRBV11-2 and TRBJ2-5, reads EAGVAQSPRYKIIEKRQSVAFWCNPISGHATLYWYQQILGQGPKLLIQFQNNGVVDDSQLPKDRFSAERLKGVDSTLKIQPAKLEDSAVYLCASSFGGTGVQETQYFGPGTRLLVL.

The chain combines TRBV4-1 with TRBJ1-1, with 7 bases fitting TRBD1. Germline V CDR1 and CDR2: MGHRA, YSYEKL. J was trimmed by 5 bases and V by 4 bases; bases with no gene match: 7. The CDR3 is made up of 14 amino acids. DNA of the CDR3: TGCGCCAGCAGCCGGGAGACAGGGCGAACTGAAGCTTTCTTT. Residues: CASSRETGRTEAFF.

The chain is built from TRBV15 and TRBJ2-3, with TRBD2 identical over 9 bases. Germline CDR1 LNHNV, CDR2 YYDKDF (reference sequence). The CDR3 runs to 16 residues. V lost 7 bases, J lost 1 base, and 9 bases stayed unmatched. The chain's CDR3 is CATKVAGVIRTDTQYF. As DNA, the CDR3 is TGTGCCACCAAGGTAGCGGGAGTTATCCGCACAGATACGCAGTATTTT. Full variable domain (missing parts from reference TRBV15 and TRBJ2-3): DAMVIQNPRYQVTQFGKPVTLSCSQTLNHNVMYWYQQKSSQAPKLLFHYYDKDFNNEADTPDNFQSRRPNTSFCFLDIRSPGLGDTAMYLCATKVAGVIRTDTQYFGPGTRLTVL.

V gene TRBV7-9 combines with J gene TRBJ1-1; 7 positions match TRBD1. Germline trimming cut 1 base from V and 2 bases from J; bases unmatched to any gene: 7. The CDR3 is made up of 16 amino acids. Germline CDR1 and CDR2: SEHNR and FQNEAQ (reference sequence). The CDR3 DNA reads TGTGCCAGCAGCTTAGGATACAGGGGAAGAAACACTGAAGCTTTCTTT. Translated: CASSLGYRGRNTEAFF.

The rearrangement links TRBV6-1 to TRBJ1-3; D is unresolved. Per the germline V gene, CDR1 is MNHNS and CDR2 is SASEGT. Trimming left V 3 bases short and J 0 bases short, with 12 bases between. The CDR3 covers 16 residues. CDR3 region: CASSEHGGDSGNTIYF. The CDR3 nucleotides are TGTGCCAGCAGTGAGCACGGCGGGGACTCTGGAAACACCATATATTTT.

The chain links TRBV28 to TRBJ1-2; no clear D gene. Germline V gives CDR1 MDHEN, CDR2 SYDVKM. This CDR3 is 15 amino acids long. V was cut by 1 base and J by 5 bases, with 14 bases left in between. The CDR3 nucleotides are TGTGCCAGCAGTTTATCAGCCCCCGGACTATATGGCTACACCTTC. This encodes CASSLSAPGLYGYTF.

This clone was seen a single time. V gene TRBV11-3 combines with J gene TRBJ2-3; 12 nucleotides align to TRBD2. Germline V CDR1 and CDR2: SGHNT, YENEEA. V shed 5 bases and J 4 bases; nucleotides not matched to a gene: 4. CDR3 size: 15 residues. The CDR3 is CASSKTSGRPDTQYF. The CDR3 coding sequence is TGTGCCAGCAGCAAAACTAGCGGGAGGCCAGATACGCAGTATTTT.

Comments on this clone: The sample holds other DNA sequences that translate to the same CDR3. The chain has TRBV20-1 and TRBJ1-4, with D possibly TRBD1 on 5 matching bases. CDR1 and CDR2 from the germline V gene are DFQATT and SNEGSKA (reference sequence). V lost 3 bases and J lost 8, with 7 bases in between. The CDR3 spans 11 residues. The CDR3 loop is CSARGGEKLFF. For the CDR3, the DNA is TGCAGTGCTAGGGGGGGGGAAAAACTGTTTTTT.

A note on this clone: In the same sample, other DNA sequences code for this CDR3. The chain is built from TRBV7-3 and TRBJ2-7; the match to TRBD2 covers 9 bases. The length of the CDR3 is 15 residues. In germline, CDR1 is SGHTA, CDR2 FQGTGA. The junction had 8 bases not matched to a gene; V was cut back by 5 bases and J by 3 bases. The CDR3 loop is CASSLTSGSNYEQYF. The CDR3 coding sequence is TGTGCCAGCAGCCTGACTAGCGGTAGTAACTACGAGCAGTACTTC.

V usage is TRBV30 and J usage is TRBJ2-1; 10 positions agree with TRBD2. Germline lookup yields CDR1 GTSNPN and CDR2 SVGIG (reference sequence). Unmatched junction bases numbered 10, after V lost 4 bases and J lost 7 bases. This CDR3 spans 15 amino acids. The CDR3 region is CAWTRSAGGRNEQFF. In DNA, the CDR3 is TGTGCCTGGACCCGGTCAGCGGGAGGGAGAAATGAGCAGTTCTTC.

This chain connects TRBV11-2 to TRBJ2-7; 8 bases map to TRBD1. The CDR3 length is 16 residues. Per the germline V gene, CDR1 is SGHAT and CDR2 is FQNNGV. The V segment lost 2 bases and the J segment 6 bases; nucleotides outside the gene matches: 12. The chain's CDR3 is CASSLSPGTGPSEQYF. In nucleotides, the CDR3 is TGTGCCAGCAGCTTAAGCCCCGGGACAGGCCCTTCCGAGCAGTACTTC.

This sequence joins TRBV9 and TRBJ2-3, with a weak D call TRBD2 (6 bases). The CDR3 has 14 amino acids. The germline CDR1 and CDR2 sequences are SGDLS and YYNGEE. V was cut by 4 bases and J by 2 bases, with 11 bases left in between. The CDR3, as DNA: TGTGCCAGCAGCCAGTGGGGGGTCACAGATACGCAGTATTTT. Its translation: CASSQWGVTDTQYF.